The present T cell receptor (beta chain) was sequenced within a study of blood T cells in healthy people across ages. Study-wide findings and caveats: It was found that TCR beta diversity correlated strongly with the percentage of naive T cells.

This clonotype was observed a handful of times. Antigen specificity is unknown. V was clipped by 6 bases and J by 10 bases, with 20 bases between them. The CDR3 loop spans 15 amino acids. Per germline, CDR1 SGHRS and CDR2 YFSETQ. Together with a sample-barcoded 5' primer, a J-beta primer mix was included in a second PCR lasting about 6 to 11 cycles. In TCRdb, the 5' RACE reads were re-called with MiXCR into one record per CDR3 protein. The sample records just under 900,000 distinct CDR3 sequences, about 30% being singletons. Sequenced material: blood. The chain has TRBV5-1 and TRBJ1-6, with D unclear. The clonotype comes from a woman older than 75 in good health. The CDR3 region is CASTSAWQSQSPLHF. The CDR3 DNA reads as TGCGCCAGCACTTCGGCATGGCAGTCCCAGTCACCCCTCCACTTT. Full variable domain (rest looked up from reference TRBV5-1 and TRBJ1-6): KAGVTQTPRYLIKTRGQQVTLSCSPISGHRSVSWYQQTPGQGLQFLFEYFSETQRNKGNFPGRFSGRQFSNSRSEMNVSTLELGDSALYLCASTSAWQSQSPLHFGNGTRLTVT.